This TCR beta chain was captured in a study of T cells in Graves' hyperthyroidism and ophthalmopathy. Template material for amplifying TCR beta CDR3 regions consisted of RNA transcripts. HTBI primers were the set used in a first-round RT-PCR of the TCR CDR3. TCRdb re-called the multiplex PCR reads with MiXCR, one entry per CDR3 protein. In the table there are hundreds of thousands of distinct CDR3 sequences, around a fifth of which are singletons. The CDR3 spans 13 residues. Germline CDR1 and CDR2: LGHDT and YNNKEL (reference sequence). V was clipped by 3 bases and J by 5 bases; unmatched bases: 2. The study left out patients who had uncontrolled infection, other autoimmune disease, pregnancy or lactation. The study's findings and limits: Blood samples included most of the expanded thyroid clonotypes exceeding 0.001. The model identified upcoming ophthalmopathy a median approximately six months ahead of onset.

Worth noting for this clonotype: The antigen is unknown.

Material for sequencing was blood. The receptor was isolated from a woman in her seventies with Graves' ophthalmopathy. The V call is TRBV3-1, the J call TRBJ2-3, with 7 positions matching TRBD2. In nucleotides, the CDR3 is TGTGCCAGCAGCCAGGGGGAGGGAGATACGCAGTATTTT. It specifies CASSQGEGDTQYF.